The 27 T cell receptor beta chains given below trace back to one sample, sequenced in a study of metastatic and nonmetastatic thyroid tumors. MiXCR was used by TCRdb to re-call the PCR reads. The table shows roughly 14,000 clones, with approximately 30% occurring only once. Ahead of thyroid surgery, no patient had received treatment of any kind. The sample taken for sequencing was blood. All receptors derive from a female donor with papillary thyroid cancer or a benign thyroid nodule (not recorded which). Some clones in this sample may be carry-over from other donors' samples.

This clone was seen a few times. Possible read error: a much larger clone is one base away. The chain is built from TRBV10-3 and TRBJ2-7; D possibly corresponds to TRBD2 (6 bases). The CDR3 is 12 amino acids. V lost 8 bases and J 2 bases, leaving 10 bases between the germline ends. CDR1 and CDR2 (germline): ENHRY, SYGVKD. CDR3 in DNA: TGTGCCATCTCGGGGGATACCTACGAGCAGTACTTC. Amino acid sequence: CAISGDTYEQYF.

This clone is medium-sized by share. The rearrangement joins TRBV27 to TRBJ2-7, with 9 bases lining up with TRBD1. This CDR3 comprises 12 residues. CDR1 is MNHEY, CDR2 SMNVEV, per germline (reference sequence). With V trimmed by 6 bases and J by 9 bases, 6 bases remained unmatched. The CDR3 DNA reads TGTGCCAGCAGCACGGGACAGGGCAGGCAGTACTTC. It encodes CASSTGQGRQYF.

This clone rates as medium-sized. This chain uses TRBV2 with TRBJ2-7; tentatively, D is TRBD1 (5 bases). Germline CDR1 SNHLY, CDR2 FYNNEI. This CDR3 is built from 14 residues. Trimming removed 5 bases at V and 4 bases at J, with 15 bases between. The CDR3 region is CASSILTDQYEQYF. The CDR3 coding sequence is TGTGCCAGCAGTATATTGACAGATCAGTACGAGCAGTACTTC.

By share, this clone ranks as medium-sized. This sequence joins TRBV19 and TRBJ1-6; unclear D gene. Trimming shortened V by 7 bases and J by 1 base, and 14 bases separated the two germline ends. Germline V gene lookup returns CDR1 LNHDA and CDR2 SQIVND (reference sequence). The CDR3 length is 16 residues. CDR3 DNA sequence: TGTGCCAGTACTTCCGCAGGCGGATCCTATAATTCACCCCTCCACTTT. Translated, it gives CASTSAGGSYNSPLHF.

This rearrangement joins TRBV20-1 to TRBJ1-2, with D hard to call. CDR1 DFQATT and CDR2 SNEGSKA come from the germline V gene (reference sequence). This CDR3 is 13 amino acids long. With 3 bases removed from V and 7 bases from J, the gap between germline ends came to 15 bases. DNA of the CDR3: TGCAGTGCTAGCGAGGAACAACTTCGTGGCTACACCTTC. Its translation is CSASEEQLRGYTF.

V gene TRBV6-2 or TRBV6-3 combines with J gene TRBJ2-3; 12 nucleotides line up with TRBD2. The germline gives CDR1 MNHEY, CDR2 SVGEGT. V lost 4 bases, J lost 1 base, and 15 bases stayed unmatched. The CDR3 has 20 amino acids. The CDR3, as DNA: TGTGCCAGCAGTTGCTATGGTCTAGCGGGAGGGCCGGTTGGCACAGATACGCAGTATTTT. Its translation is CASSCYGLAGGPVGTDTQYF.

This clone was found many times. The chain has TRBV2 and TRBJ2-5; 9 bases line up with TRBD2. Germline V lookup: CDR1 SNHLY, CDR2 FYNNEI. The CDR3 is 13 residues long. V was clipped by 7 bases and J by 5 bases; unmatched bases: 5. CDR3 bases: TGTGCCAGCAATGGACTAGCGATGGAGACCCAGTACTTC. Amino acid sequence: CASNGLAMETQYF. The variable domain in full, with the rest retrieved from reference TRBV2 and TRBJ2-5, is EPEVTQTPSHQVTQMGQEVILRCVPISNHLYFYWYRQILGQKVEFLVSFYNNEISEKSEIFDDQFSVERPDGSNFTLKIRSTKLEDSAMYFCASNGLAMETQYFGPGTRLLVL.

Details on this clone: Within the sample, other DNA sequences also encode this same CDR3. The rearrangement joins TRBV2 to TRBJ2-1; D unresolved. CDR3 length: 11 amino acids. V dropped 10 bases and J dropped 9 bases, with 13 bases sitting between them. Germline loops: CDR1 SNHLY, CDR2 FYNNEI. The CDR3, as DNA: TGTGCCACACGGCAGGTACGTGAGCAGTTCTTC. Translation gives CATRQVREQFF. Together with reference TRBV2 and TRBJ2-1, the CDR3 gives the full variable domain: EPEVTQTPSHQVTQMGQEVILRCVPISNHLYFYWYRQILGQKVEFLVSFYNNEISEKSEIFDDQFSVERPDGSNFTLKIRSTKLEDSAMYFCATRQVREQFFGPGTRLTVL.

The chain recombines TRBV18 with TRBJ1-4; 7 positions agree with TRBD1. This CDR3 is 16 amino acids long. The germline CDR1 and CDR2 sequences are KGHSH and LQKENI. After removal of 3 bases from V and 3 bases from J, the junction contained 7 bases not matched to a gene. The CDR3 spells CASSPVRGMSNEKLFF. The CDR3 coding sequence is TGTGCCAGCTCACCCGTCAGGGGGATGTCTAATGAAAAACTGTTTTTT.

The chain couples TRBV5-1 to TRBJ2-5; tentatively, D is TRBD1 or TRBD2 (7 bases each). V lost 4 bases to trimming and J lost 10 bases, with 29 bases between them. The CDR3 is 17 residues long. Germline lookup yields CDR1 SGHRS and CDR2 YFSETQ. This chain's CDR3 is CASSEPLIRDRERDQYF. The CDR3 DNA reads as TGCGCCAGCAGCGAACCTCTAATTCGGGACAGAGAGCGGGACCAGTACTTC. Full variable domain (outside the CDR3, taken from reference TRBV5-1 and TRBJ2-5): KAGVTQTPRYLIKTRGQQVTLSCSPISGHRSVSWYQQTPGQGLQFLFEYFSETQRNKGNFPGRFSGRQFSNSRSEMNVSTLELGDSALYLCASSEPLIRDRERDQYFGPGTRLLVL.

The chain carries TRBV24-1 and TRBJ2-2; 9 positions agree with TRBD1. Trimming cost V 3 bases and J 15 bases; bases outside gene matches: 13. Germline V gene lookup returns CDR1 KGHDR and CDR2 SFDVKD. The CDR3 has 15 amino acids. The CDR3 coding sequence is TGTGCCACCAGTGATCCCGGGACAGGGCACCAGAAGATGTTTTTT. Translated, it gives CATSDPGTGHQKMFF.

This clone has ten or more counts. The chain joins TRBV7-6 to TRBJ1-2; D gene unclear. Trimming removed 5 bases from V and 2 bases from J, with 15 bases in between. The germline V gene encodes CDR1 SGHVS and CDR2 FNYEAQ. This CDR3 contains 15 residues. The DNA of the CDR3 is TGTGCCAGCAGCGTTAGGCAGGAATCAAACTATGGCTACACCTTC. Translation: CASSVRQESNYGYTF.

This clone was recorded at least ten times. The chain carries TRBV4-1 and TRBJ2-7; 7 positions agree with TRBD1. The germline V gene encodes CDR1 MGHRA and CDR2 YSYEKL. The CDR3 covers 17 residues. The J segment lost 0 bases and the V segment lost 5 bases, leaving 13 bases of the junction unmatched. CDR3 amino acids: CASSYQTTGLRSYEQYF. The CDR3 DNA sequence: TGCGCCAGCAGCTATCAAACGACAGGGCTTCGCTCCTACGAGCAGTACTTC.

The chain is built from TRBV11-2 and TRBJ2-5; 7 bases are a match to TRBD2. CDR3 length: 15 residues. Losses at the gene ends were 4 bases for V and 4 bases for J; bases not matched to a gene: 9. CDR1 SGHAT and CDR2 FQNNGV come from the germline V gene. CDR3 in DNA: TGTGCCAGCAGCTGGGGAGCGGGGCAGTCAGAGACCCAGTACTTC. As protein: CASSWGAGQSETQYF.

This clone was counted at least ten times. In nucleotides, the CDR3 is TGTGCCAGTAGTTCCTTGAGGGCGTGGACTGAAGCTTTCTTT. Its translation: CASSSLRAWTEAFF. The gene calls are TRBV19 and TRBJ1-1; D call uncertain. The CDR3 covers 14 residues. Germline-derived CDR1 and CDR2 are LNHDA and SQIVND (reference sequence). V was trimmed by 5 bases and J by 5 bases, leaving 15 bases between them.

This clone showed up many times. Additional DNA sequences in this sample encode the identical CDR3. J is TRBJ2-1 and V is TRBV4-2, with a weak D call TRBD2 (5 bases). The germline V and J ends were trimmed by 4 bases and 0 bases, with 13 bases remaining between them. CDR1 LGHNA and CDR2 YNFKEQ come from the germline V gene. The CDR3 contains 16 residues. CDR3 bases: TGTGCCAGCAGCCGACAACTAGACCTCTCCTACAATGAGCAGTTCTTC. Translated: CASSRQLDLSYNEQFF.

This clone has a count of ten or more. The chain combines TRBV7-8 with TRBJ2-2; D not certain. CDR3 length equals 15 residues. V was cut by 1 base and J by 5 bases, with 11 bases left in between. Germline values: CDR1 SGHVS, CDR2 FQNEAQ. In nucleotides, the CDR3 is TGTGCCAGCAGCTTAGGAGCCGCGCCGACCGGGGAGCTGTTTTTT. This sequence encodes CASSLGAAPTGELFF.

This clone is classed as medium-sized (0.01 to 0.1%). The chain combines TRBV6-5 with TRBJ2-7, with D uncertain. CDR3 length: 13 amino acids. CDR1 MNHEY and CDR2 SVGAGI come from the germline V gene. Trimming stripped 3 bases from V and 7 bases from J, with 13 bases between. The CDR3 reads CASSYGPGLEQYF. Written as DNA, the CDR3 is TGTGCCAGCAGTTATGGCCCCGGTCTTGAGCAGTACTTC.

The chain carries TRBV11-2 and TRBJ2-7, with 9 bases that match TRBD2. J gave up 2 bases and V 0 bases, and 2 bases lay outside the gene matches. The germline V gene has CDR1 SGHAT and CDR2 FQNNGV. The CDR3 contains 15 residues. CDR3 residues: CASSLESSGAYEQYF. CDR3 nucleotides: TGTGCCAGCAGCTTAGAATCTAGCGGGGCCTACGAGCAGTACTTC.

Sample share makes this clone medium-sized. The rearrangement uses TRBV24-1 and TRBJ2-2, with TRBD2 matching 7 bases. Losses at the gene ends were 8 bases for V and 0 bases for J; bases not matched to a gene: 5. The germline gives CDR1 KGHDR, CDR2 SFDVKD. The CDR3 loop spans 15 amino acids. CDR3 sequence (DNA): TGTGCCACCACGGCGGGGGTTGCGAACACCGGGGAGCTGTTTTTT. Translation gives CATTAGVANTGELFF.

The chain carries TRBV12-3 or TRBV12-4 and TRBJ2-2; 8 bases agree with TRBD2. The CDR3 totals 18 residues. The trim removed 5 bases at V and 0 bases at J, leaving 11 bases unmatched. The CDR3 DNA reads TGTGCCAGCAGTCCGGGGGGGCCCTTCATCGCGAACACCGGGGAGCTGTTTTTT. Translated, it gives CASSPGGPFIANTGELFF.

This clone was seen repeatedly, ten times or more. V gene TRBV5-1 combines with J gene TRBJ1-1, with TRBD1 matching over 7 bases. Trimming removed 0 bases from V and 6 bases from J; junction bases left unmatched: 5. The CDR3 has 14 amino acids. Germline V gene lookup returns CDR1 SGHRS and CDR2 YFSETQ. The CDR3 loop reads CASSLAAGGPEAFF. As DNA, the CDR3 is TGCGCCAGCAGCTTGGCCGCAGGGGGACCTGAAGCTTTCTTT.

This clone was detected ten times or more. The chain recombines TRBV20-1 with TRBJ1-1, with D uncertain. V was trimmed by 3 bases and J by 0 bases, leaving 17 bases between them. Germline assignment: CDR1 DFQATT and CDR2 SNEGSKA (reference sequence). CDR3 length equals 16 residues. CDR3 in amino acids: CSARLPGTNMNTEAFF. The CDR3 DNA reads TGCAGTGCTAGGTTGCCGGGAACAAATATGAACACTGAAGCTTTCTTT.

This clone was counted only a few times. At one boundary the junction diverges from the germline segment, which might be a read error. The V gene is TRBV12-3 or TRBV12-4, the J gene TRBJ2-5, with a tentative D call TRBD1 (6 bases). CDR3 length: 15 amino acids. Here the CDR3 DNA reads TGTGCCAACAGTCCAACGACAGGCTCCCAAGATACCCAGTACTTC. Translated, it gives CANSPTTGSQDTQYF.

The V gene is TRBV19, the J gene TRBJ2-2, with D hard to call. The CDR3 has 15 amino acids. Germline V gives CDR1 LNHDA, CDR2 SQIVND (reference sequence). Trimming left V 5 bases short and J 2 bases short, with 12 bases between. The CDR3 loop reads CASSYGHGNTGELFF. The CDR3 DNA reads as TGTGCCAGTAGTTATGGTCACGGTAACACCGGGGAGCTGTTTTTT. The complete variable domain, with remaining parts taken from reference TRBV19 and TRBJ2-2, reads DGGITQSPKYLFRKEGQNVTLSCEQNLNHDAMYWYRQDPGQGLRLIYYSQIVNDFQKGDIAEGYSVSREKKESFPLTVTSAQKNPTAFYLCASSYGHGNTGELFFGEGSRLTVL.

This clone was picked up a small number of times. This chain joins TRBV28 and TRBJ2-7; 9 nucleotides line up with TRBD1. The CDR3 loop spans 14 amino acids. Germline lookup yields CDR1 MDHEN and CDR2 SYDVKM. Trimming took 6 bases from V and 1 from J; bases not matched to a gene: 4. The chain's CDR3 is CASSTGGESYEQYF. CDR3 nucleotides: TGTGCCAGCAGCACAGGGGGCGAATCCTACGAGCAGTACTTC.

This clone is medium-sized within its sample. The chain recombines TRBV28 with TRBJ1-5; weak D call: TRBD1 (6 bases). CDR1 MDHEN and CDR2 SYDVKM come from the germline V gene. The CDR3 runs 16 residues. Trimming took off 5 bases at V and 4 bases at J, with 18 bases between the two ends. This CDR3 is CASSPRERGGNQPQHF. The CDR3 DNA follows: TGTGCCAGCAGTCCCCGAGAGCGAGGGGGGAATCAGCCCCAGCATTTT.